The present T cell receptor (beta chain) was sequenced within a study of response to subunit inactivated influenza vaccine. Details on this clonotype: Its antigen is as yet unknown.

Trimming pared 0 bases from V and 2 bases from J, leaving 4 bases between. This CDR3 has 13 residues. Germline CDR1 MGHRA, CDR2 YSYEKL. TCRdb re-analysed the RT-PCR reads in MiXCR, keeping a single row per CDR3 protein. The table lists roughly 160,000 distinct CDR3 sequences, 11% of them singletons, with around 12% in the top ten. The study, taken as a whole, reports: The authors proposed limited new T cell recruitment per seasonal influenza vaccination.

This specimen was non-naive T cells sorted from PBMCs, taken roughly 6 weeks after vaccination. The chain combines TRBV4-1 with TRBJ2-5; D is unclear. The sequence came from a man in his fifties or sixties who received an inactivated influenza vaccine. The chain's CDR3 is CASSQEVQETQYF. CDR3 nucleotides: TGCGCCAGCAGCCAAGAAGTGCAAGAGACCCAGTACTTC.